The T cell receptor (beta chain) described here comes from a study of CD8 T cells in Susac syndrome. Study-wide results and limits: The CD4+ T cell repertoires in Susac syndrome were not clonally expanded.

Sequencing of TCR beta was performed on blood CD8+ and CD4+ T cells. Negative isolation yielded CD4+ and CD8+ T cells, and FACS enriched TEMRA cells. RNA in amounts of about 0.5 to 1 ug was reverse transcribed with random hexamers. TCR beta CDR3 was amplified by immunoSEQ multiplex PCR. This amplification extended across 54 Vbeta and 13 Jbeta segments. TCRdb reprocessed the immunoSEQ multiplex PCR reads via MiXCR and lists one record per CDR3 protein. The table includes 110,000 to 150,000 distinct CDR3 sequences, 95% detected once. On this clonotype itself: The antigen remains unidentified.

The TCR sequence derives from a human donor with Susac syndrome. Sequenced: CD4+ T cells from PBMCs.

The DNA for the CDR3 is TGTGCCAGCAGCTTAACTAGCGGGAGGGGCGAGCAGTACTTC. Encoded protein: CASSLTSGRGEQYF. The chain joins TRBV7-3 to TRBJ2-7; 11 nucleotides match TRBD2. The CDR3 contains 14 residues. Losses at the gene ends were 0 bases for V and 6 bases for J; bases not matched to a gene: 1. Per germline, CDR1 SGHTA and CDR2 FQGTGA. Full variable domain (outside the CDR3, taken from reference TRBV7-3 and TRBJ2-7): GAGVSQTPSNKVTEKGKYVELRCDPISGHTALYWYRQSLGQGPEFLIYFQGTGAADDSGLPNDRFFAVRPEGSVSTLKIQRTERGDSAVYLCASSLTSGRGEQYFGPGTRLTVT.